One sample yielded the 26 T cell receptor beta chains listed below, sequenced in a study of T cell repertoires in cytomegalovirus infection. TCRdb used MiXCR to reprocess the reads, holding one entry per CDR3 protein. The table lists some 920,000 distinct CDR3 sequences, about 33% of them singletons. The antigens these receptors bind are not known. The specimen comprised cultured CD8+ T cells from PBMCs, sampled from culture after CMV antigen stimulation. The receptors originated from a human donor in good health (CMV status not recorded). Some clones in this sample may be carry-over from other donors' samples.

This chain links TRBV14 with TRBJ1-1; D is uncertain. CDR3 length: 15 residues. V was shortened by 4 bases and J by 1 base, with 13 bases between the two germline ends. Germline V gives CDR1 SGHDN, CDR2 FVKESK. CDR3 nucleotide sequence: TGTGCCAGCAGCCCAAGTTGGTTAGGGAACACTGAAGCTTTCTTT. Translating it yields CASSPSWLGNTEAFF.

The chain links TRBV12-3 or TRBV12-4 to TRBJ2-5; 7 nucleotides agree with TRBD2. The CDR3 is 15 amino acids. The J segment lost 1 base and the V segment lost 5 bases, leaving 7 bases of the junction unmatched. CDR3 bases: TGTGCCAGCAGTGGCCTAGCGGAGACCCAAGAGACCCAGTACTTC. It translates to CASSGLAETQETQYF.

Only a few counts were recorded for this clonotype. The chain carries TRBV15 and TRBJ1-4; D is uncertain. Trimming shortened V by 0 bases and J by 8 bases, and 7 bases separated the two germline ends. This CDR3 has 13 residues. The V gene's germline CDR1 is LNHNV and CDR2 YYDKDF (reference sequence). CDR3 DNA: TGTGCCACCAGCAGAGACCGGAGGGAAAAACTGTTTTTT. Residues: CATSRDRREKLFF.

This clonotype was seen more than once but under ten times. The chain couples TRBV7-8 to TRBJ2-7; D possibly corresponds to TRBD1 (6 bases). The V gene's germline CDR1 is SGHVS and CDR2 FQNEAQ. The CDR3 loop spans 14 amino acids. The V end lost 5 bases, the J end lost 3 bases, and 14 bases lay between the germline ends. In nucleotides, the CDR3 is TGTGCCAGCAGCACCTCAGGGGACGGCTACGAGCAGTACGTC. Its translation: CASSTSGDGYEQYV.

This clonotype was recorded only once. The CDR3 coding sequence is TGTGCCAGCCGGGCAGGGGTTAGCAATCAGCCCCAGCATTTT. Residues: CASRAGVSNQPQHF. This sequence joins TRBV27 and TRBJ1-5, with a weak D call TRBD1 (6 bases). The germline V and J ends were trimmed by 8 bases and 0 bases, with 11 bases remaining between them. CDR1 MNHEY and CDR2 SMNVEV come from the germline V gene (reference sequence). The CDR3 runs 14 residues.

The rearrangement links TRBV15 to TRBJ2-3, with D possibly matching TRBD1 (6 bases). Trimming pared 6 bases from V and 2 bases from J, leaving 15 bases between. Germline V gives CDR1 LNHNV, CDR2 YYDKDF (reference sequence). The CDR3 totals 15 residues. Written as DNA, the CDR3 is TGTGCCACCAGACGAGACAGGACGGCCACAGATACGCAGTATTTT. Protein: CATRRDRTATDTQYF.

The chain is built from TRBV27 and TRBJ2-3, with 9 bases matching TRBD1. CDR1 and CDR2 from the germline V gene are MNHEY and SMNVEV (reference sequence). The CDR3 covers 13 residues. Trimming cost V 6 bases and J 5 bases; bases outside gene matches: 3. DNA of the CDR3: TGTGCCAGCAGAGAGACAGGGGGAGATACGCAGTATTTT. Its translation is CASRETGGDTQYF.

The chain employs TRBV27 and TRBJ1-1, with unresolved D. CDR3 length: 14 amino acids. Germline CDR1 MNHEY, CDR2 SMNVEV (reference sequence). V was cut by 1 base and J by 2 bases, with 8 bases left in between. The CDR3: CASSLYGINTEAFF. The CDR3 DNA reads as TGTGCCAGCAGTTTATATGGGATTAACACTGAAGCTTTCTTT.

The sample holds many counts of this clonotype. The V and J genes are TRBV7-2 and TRBJ2-3; 7 nucleotides line up with TRBD2. The length of the CDR3 is 16 residues. Trimming at V came to 2 bases and at J to 0 bases, leaving 5 bases not matched to a gene. Germline lookup yields CDR1 SGHTA and CDR2 FQGNSA. Here the CDR3 DNA reads TGTGCCAGCAGCTTACCTGCTAGCGGTAGCACAGATACGCAGTATTTT. It is translated as CASSLPASGSTDTQYF.

The genes are TRBV29-1 and TRBJ2-1; 10 bases agree with TRBD2. Germline V lookup: CDR1 SQVTM, CDR2 ANQGSEA. This CDR3 comprises 14 residues. V shed 6 bases and J 10 bases; nucleotides not matched to a gene: 12. This chain's CDR3 is CSVPSVAGGLEQFF. CDR3 DNA: TGCAGCGTACCGTCAGTAGCGGGGGGCCTCGAGCAGTTCTTC.

In this sample, this clonotype turned up a few times. This chain connects TRBV4-1 to TRBJ2-7; D call uncertain. The V end was cut by 0 bases, the J end by 2 bases, with 11 bases between. The CDR3 length is 15 residues. CDR1 and CDR2 from the germline V gene are MGHRA and YSYEKL. CDR3 DNA: TGCGCCAGCAGCCAAGAGGCCATCTGGGCCTACGAGCAGTACTTC. The encoded protein is CASSQEAIWAYEQYF.

The rearrangement uses TRBV4-3 and TRBJ2-1; tentatively, D is TRBD1 (5 bases). This CDR3 is built from 14 residues. V was clipped by 0 bases and J by 4 bases, with 7 bases between them. The germline gives CDR1 LGHNA, CDR2 YSLEER. The CDR3 here is CASSQEKGYNEQFF. As DNA, the CDR3 is TGCGCCAGCAGCCAAGAAAAGGGGTACAATGAGCAGTTCTTC.

V gene TRBV12-3 or TRBV12-4 combines with J gene TRBJ2-5; 9 bases map to TRBD2. The CDR3 contains 16 residues. Trimming at V came to 1 base and at J to 2 bases, leaving 5 bases not matched to a gene. CDR3 region: CASSLVAGGIQETQYF. CDR3 nucleotide sequence: TGTGCCAGCAGTTTAGTTGCGGGGGGGATACAAGAGACCCAGTACTTC.

The chain joins TRBV6-8 to TRBJ2-5; 9 bases line up with TRBD1. The CDR3 totals 14 residues. J gave up 4 bases and V 6 bases, and 6 bases lay outside the gene matches. Looked up from germline, CDR1 is MNHGY and CDR2 is SAAAGT. CDR3 nucleotides: TGTGCCAGCAGAATACAGGGGGCCGGAGAGACCCAGTACTTC. Amino acid sequence: CASRIQGAGETQYF.

This clonotype was seen more than once but under ten times. V usage is TRBV27 and J usage is TRBJ2-7, with 7 bases matching TRBD1. The CDR3 covers 12 residues. Germline CDR1 MNHEY, CDR2 SMNVEV (reference sequence). With 5 bases clipped from V and 10 bases from J, the junction kept 8 bases outside the gene matches. The DNA of the CDR3 is TGTGCCAGCAGTACCTCCGGGACAGAACAGTACTTC. It specifies CASSTSGTEQYF.

This clonotype was counted at least ten times. V is TRBV7-9 and J is TRBJ1-1; D not resolved. V lost 4 bases, J lost 6 bases, and 12 bases lay in between. This CDR3 comprises 13 residues. The germline V gene encodes CDR1 SEHNR and CDR2 FQNEAQ (reference sequence). The CDR3 region has the DNA TGTGCCAGCAGCTCCTTGGATAGGGCTGAAGCTTTCTTT. Translating gives CASSSLDRAEAFF.

This chain uses TRBV7-2 with TRBJ1-2; D is undetermined. This CDR3 is built from 11 residues. The ends were cut back, 6 bases at V and 5 bases at J, with 7 bases in the middle. The germline gives CDR1 SGHTA, CDR2 FQGNSA. The CDR3 nucleotides are TGTGCCAGCAGTCGGAAGTATGGCTACACCTTC. It encodes CASSRKYGYTF.

The chain joins TRBV7-2 to TRBJ2-7; D unresolved. The CDR3 covers 14 residues. CDR1 and CDR2 (germline): SGHTA, FQGNSA. The germline V and J ends were trimmed by 2 bases and 5 bases, with 13 bases remaining between them. CDR3 sequence: CASSLFLEMNEQYF. CDR3 in DNA: TGTGCCAGCAGCTTATTTTTGGAGATGAACGAGCAGTACTTC.

In its sample, this clonotype was seen a few times. The genes are TRBV7-9 and TRBJ2-3, with 11 bases aligning to TRBD2. CDR1 and CDR2 (germline): SEHNR, FQNEAQ (reference sequence). V was clipped by 2 bases and J by 2 bases; unmatched bases: 12. This CDR3 contains 19 residues. CDR3 nucleotides: TGTGCCAGCAGCTTAAATTTAAGGGGGACTAGCGGCTCCACAGATACGCAGTATTTT. Its protein is CASSLNLRGTSGSTDTQYF.

This clonotype was found many times. The chain combines TRBV6-1 with TRBJ1-5, with D perhaps TRBD1 (6 bases). Germline assignment: CDR1 MNHNS and CDR2 SASEGT. V lost 5 bases and J lost 4, with 15 bases in between. The CDR3 length is 15 residues. The CDR3 here is CASSSTSGDNQPQHF. Here the CDR3 DNA reads TGTGCCAGCAGTTCTACTTCAGGGGATAATCAGCCCCAGCATTTT.

V gene TRBV5-5 combines with J gene TRBJ2-7; D is uncertain. This CDR3 spans 13 amino acids. V lost 2 bases, J lost 1 base, and 7 bases lay in between. Germline V gene sequence: CDR1 SGHKS, CDR2 YYEKEE (reference sequence). CDR3 DNA: TGTGCCAGCAGCTTTAGGGTTTCCTACGAGCAGTACGTC. It translates to CASSFRVSYEQYV.

The V and J genes are TRBV7-9 and TRBJ1-1, with D unclear. Trimming pared 1 base from V and 8 bases from J, leaving 8 bases between. The length of the CDR3 is 12 residues. Germline CDR1 SEHNR, CDR2 FQNEAQ (reference sequence). CDR3 in DNA: TGTGCCAGCAGCTTAGAGACACCCGAAGCTTTCTTT. Amino acid sequence: CASSLETPEAFF.

Here the CDR3 reads CSVEEWISGANVLTF. The CDR3 nucleotides read TGCAGCGTTGAAGAATGGATCTCTGGGGCCAACGTCCTGACTTTC. This rearrangement joins TRBV29-1 to TRBJ2-6; D not resolved. CDR1 and CDR2 (germline): SQVTM, ANQGSEA. Trimming pared 0 bases from V and 0 bases from J, leaving 6 bases between. The CDR3 is 15 residues long.

This sequence joins TRBV7-6 and TRBJ2-7; TRBD1 matches 7 bases. Trimming took 1 base from V and 3 from J; bases not matched to a gene: 6. This CDR3 spans 15 amino acids. The V gene's germline CDR1 is SGHVS and CDR2 FNYEAQ. CDR3: CASSLETGFVYEQYF. The CDR3 bases are TGTGCCAGCAGCTTAGAGACAGGGTTCGTCTACGAGCAGTACTTC.

Remarks on this clonotype: A read error may account for a junction end that differs from germline. V and J are TRBV5-3 and TRBJ1-5; D perhaps matches TRBD1 (6 bases). TRBV5-3 is given ORF status, its function remaining uncertain. The CDR3 length is 15 residues. This CDR3 is CASSLGLGASQPQHF. The CDR3 nucleotides are TGTGCCAGCAGCTTGGGGCTGGGGGCGAGCCAGCCCCAGCATTTT.

The sample holds a few counts of this clonotype. The V call is TRBV7-9, the J call TRBJ2-1; D is undetermined. The V and J ends lost 7 bases and 8 bases respectively, with 15 bases between them. Germline CDR1 is SEHNR and CDR2 is FQNEAQ (reference sequence). This CDR3 comprises 13 residues. The CDR3 loop is CASNQRKTDEQFF. The CDR3 DNA follows: TGTGCCAGCAACCAAAGGAAAACCGATGAGCAGTTCTTC.